Sequencing of this T cell receptor (beta chain) was carried out in a study of blood T cell repertoires in COVID-19. Study-wide background: From the United States, Italy and Spain came samples of acute and convalescent COVID-19. From T cells, B-cell-depleted T cells, or PBMCs came the material, which was cDNA or gDNA.

The V and J ends lost 3 bases and 0 bases respectively, with 9 bases between them. The germline gives CDR1 ENHRY, CDR2 SYGVKD. The CDR3 totals 16 residues. In the original workflow: Scientists estimated how many nucleated cells there were by amplifying reference gene primers. Profiled with immunoSEQ multiplex PCR; TCRdb holds only in-frame clones, not every one. That table supplies the V and J calls and clone size; D and trimming were determined from the DNA. Here the sample spans approximately 200,000 clones, approximately 84% being singletons. V is TRBV10-3 and J is TRBJ1-6; maybe TRBD1 (5 bases). The sequence came from a man aged 50-60 years with acute or convalescent COVID-19. The sequenced sample was peripheral blood. DNA for the CDR3: TGTGCCATCAGTGACGGGGGGAGCTCCTATAATTCACCCCTCCACTTT. Protein product: CAISDGGSSYNSPLHF.